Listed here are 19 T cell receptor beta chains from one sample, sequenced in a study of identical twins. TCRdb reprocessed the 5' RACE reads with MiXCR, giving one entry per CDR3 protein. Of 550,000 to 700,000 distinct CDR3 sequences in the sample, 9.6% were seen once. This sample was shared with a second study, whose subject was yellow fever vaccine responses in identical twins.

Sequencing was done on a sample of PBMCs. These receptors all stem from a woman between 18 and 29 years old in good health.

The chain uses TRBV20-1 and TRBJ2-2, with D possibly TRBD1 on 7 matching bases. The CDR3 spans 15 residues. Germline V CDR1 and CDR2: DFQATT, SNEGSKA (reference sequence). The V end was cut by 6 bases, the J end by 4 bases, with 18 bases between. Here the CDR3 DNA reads TGCAGTGCGCGTCAGGGGGGCCTAGTCACCGGGGAGCTGTTTTTT. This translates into CSARQGGLVTGELFF.

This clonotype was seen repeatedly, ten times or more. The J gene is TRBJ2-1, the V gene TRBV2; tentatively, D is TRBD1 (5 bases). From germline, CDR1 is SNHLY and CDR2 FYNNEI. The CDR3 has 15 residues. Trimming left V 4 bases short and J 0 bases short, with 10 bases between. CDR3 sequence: CASSGDSYSYNEQFF. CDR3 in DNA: TGTGCCAGCAGTGGAGACAGCTACTCCTACAATGAGCAGTTCTTC.

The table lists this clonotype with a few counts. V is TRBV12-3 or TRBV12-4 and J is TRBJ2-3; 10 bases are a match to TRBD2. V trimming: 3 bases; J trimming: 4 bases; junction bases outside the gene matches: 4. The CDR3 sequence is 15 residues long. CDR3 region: CASSFIAGGPDTQYF. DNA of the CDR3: TGTGCCAGCAGTTTCATAGCGGGAGGACCAGATACGCAGTATTTT.

CDR3 residues: CASNRDRTYEQYF. The CDR3 DNA is TGTGCCAGCAACCGGGACAGGACCTACGAGCAGTACTTC. V usage is TRBV28 and J usage is TRBJ2-7; 8 bases are a match to TRBD1. Trimming took 7 bases from V and 2 from J; bases not matched to a gene: 4. The CDR3 has 13 residues. CDR1 and CDR2 (germline): MDHEN, SYDVKM.

The CDR3 protein is CASKGRRTYEQYF. In DNA, the CDR3 is TGTGCCAGCAAGGGCAGGAGGACATACGAGCAGTACTTC. The chain uses TRBV6-2 or TRBV6-3 and TRBJ2-7, with D perhaps matching TRBD1 or TRBD2 (5 bases each). V lost 7 bases and J lost 4, with 14 bases in between. CDR3 size: 13 residues. The germline V gene has CDR1 MNHEY and CDR2 SVGEGT.

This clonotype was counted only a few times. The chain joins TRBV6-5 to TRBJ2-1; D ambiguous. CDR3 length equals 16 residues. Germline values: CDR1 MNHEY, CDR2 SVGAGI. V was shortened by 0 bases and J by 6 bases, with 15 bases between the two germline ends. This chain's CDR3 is CASSYSLSTLRNEQFF. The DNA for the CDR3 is TGTGCCAGCAGTTACTCCTTGAGCACCTTACGCAATGAGCAGTTCTTC.

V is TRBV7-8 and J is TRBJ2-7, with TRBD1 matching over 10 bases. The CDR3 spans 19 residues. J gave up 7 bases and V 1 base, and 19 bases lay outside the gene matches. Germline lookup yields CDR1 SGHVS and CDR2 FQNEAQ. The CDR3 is CASSLVVTGGIWNREEQYF. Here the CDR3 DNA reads TGTGCCAGCAGCTTAGTCGTGACAGGGGGCATCTGGAATAGGGAGGAGCAGTACTTC.

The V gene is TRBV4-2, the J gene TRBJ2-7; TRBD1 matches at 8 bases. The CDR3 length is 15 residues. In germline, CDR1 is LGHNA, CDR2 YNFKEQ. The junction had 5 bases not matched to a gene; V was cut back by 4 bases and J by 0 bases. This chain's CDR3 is CASSPPGQDSYEQYF. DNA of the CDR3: TGTGCCAGCAGCCCGCCGGGACAGGACTCCTACGAGCAGTACTTC.

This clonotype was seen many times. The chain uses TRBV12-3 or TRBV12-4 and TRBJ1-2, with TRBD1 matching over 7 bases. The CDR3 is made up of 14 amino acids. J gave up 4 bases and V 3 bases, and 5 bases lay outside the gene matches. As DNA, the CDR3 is TGTGCCAGCAGTTTGGGAGGGGGCTCCTATGGCTACACCTTC. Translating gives CASSLGGGSYGYTF.

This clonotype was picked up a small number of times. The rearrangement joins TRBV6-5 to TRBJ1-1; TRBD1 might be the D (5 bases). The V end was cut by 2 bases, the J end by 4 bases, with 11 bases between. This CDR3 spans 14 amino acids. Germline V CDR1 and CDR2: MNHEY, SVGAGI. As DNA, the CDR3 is TGTGCCAGCAGTTACGCAGGGTCGGGCACTGAAGCTTTCTTT. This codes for CASSYAGSGTEAFF.

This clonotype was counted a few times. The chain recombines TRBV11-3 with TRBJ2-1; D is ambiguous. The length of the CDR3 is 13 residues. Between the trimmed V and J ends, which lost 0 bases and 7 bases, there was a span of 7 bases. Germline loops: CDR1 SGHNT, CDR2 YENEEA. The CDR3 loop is CASSLEHGNEQFF. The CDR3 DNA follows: TGTGCCAGCAGCTTAGAACACGGAAATGAGCAGTTCTTC.

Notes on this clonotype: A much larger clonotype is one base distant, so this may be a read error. This chain's CDR3 is CASSLAIAKETRYF. The DNA of the CDR3 is TGTGCCAGCAGCTTAGCTATAGCGAAAGAGACCCGGTACTTC. This chain connects TRBV7-9 to TRBJ2-5; D might be TRBD2 (5 bases). Germline-derived CDR1 and CDR2 are SEHNR and FQNEAQ (reference sequence). The CDR3 loop spans 14 amino acids. The full variable domain, with the rest looked up from reference TRBV7-9 and TRBJ2-5, is DTGVSQNPRHKITKRGQNVTFRCDPISEHNRLYWYRQTLGQGPEFLTYFQNEAQLEKSRLLSDRFSAERPKGSFSTLEIQRTEQGDSAMYLCASSLAIAKETRYFGPGTRLLVL.

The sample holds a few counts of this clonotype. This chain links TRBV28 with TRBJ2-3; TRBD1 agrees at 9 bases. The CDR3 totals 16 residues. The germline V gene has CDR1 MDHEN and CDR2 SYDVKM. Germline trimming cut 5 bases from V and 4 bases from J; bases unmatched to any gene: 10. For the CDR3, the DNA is TGTGCCAGCAGTCCGTACGGGACAGGGACAGCAGATACGCAGTATTTT. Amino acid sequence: CASSPYGTGTADTQYF.

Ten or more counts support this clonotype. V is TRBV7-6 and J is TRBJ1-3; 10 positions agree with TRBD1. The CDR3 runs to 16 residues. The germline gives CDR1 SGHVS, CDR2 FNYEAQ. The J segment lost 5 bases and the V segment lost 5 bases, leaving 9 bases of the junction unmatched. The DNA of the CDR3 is TGTGCCAGCAGCCCGGGACAGGGGCCTTTGAGAAACACCATATATTTT. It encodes CASSPGQGPLRNTIYF.

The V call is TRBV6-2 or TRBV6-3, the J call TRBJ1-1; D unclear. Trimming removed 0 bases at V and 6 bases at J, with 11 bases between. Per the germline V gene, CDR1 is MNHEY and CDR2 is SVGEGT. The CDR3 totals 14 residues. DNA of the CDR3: TGTGCCAGCAGTTACTCTGCTGTGGTCTCTGAAGCTTTCTTT. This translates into CASSYSAVVSEAFF.

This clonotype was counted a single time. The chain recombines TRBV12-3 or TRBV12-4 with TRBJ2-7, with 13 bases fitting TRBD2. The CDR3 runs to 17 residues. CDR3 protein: CTRSLEQGLAGAYEQYF. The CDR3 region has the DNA TGTACCCGCAGTTTAGAGCAAGGACTAGCGGGGGCCTACGAGCAGTACTTC.

CDR3 region: CASTRGGHRVNEQFF. The CDR3 DNA sequence: TGTGCCAGTACGCGCGGGGGGCATAGAGTCAATGAGCAGTTCTTC. The chain recombines TRBV19 with TRBJ2-1, with TRBD2 identical over 8 bases. The V gene end was trimmed by 7 bases and the J gene end by 6 bases; junction bases not matched to a gene: 11. The germline V gene has CDR1 LNHDA and CDR2 SQIVND (reference sequence). There are 15 residues in the CDR3.

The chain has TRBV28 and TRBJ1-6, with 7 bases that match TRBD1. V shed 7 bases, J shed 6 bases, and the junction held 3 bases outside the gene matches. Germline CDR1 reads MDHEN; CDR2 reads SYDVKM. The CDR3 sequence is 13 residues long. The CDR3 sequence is CASKGQLNSPLHF. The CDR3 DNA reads TGTGCCAGCAAGGGACAGCTTAATTCACCCCTCCACTTT.

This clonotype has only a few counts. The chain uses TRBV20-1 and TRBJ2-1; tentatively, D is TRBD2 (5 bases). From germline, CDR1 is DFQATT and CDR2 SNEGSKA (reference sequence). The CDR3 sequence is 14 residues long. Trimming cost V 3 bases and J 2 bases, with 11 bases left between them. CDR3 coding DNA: TGCAGTGCTAGGACTACAATTACCTACAATGAGCAGTTCTTC. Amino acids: CSARTTITYNEQFF.